Following are 14 T cell receptor beta chains from one sample sequenced in a study of T-cell reconstitution after alpha-beta-depleted transplantation in children. A TCRbeta library incorporating unique molecular identifiers was prepared. TCRdb recomputed calls from the PCR reads with MiXCR, one row per CDR3 protein. Of around 200,000 distinct CDR3 sequences in the sample, roughly a tenth are singletons; the top ten hold over 25%. The sample here was PBMCs, taken before TCRalphabeta/CD19-depleted stem cell transplant. The receptors were gathered from a child under three years old with acute myeloid leukemia, due to receive a stem cell transplant.

Notes on this clonotype: It may be a read error: a sequence one base away is much more abundant. This rearrangement joins TRBV27 to TRBJ2-3; 8 bases are shared with TRBD2. J gave up 6 bases and V 10 bases, and 6 bases lay outside the gene matches. Germline CDR1 reads MNHEY; CDR2 reads SMNVEV (reference sequence). This CDR3 region has 12 residues. Here the CDR3 reads CATSGGWDTQYF. DNA of the CDR3: TGTGCCACCAGCGGGGGTTGGGATACGCAGTATTTT.

The table lists this clonotype with many counts. The chain carries TRBV20-1 and TRBJ1-1; D call uncertain. V was shortened by 0 bases and J by 4 bases, with 9 bases between the two germline ends. This CDR3 contains 13 residues. Looked up from germline, CDR1 is DFQATT and CDR2 is SNEGSKA (reference sequence). The CDR3 is CSARDRGATEAFF. The CDR3 DNA sequence: TGCAGTGCTAGAGATCGGGGTGCCACTGAAGCTTTCTTT.

This clonotype was found many times. The CDR3 is CASSFVGGVETQYF. DNA for the CDR3: TGCGCCAGCAGCTTCGTTGGGGGAGTGGAGACCCAGTACTTC. The chain joins TRBV5-1 to TRBJ2-5; either TRBD1 or TRBD2 may fit D (5 bases each). V was trimmed by 2 bases and J by 5 bases, leaving 13 bases between them. CDR1 and CDR2 (germline): SGHRS, YFSETQ. This CDR3 has 14 amino acids.

This clonotype was counted at least ten times. This chain connects TRBV7-8 to TRBJ1-1, with D possibly matching TRBD1 (5 bases). V was clipped by 5 bases and J by 7 bases, with 17 bases between them. The CDR3 loop spans 14 amino acids. Germline CDR1 reads SGHVS; CDR2 reads FQNEAQ. CDR3 coding DNA: TGTGCCAGCAGCCTTGGGACGGCTCGTGTTGAAGCTTTCTTT. Protein: CASSLGTARVEAFF.

This clonotype was detected ten times or more. This chain uses TRBV30 with TRBJ2-1; a weak D match, TRBD2 (5 bases). The CDR3 consists of 15 residues. V was shortened by 3 bases and J by 0 bases, with 12 bases between the two germline ends. CDR1 and CDR2 from the germline V gene are GTSNPN and SVGIG (reference sequence). DNA for the CDR3: TGTGCCTGGAGCGGGGTAGGGTACTCCTACAATGAGCAGTTCTTC. The encoded protein is CAWSGVGYSYNEQFF.

This clonotype was detected many times. This chain joins TRBV14 and TRBJ2-3; no definite D call. V was cut by 9 bases and J by 2 bases, with 15 bases left in between. CDR1 and CDR2 (germline): SGHDN, FVKESK. The CDR3 has 14 amino acids. The CDR3: CARNQRVLTDTQYF. The CDR3 DNA reads as TGTGCCAGGAACCAACGAGTTCTCACAGATACGCAGTATTTT.

Many counts were recorded for this clonotype. The chain uses TRBV3-1 and TRBJ2-7, with TRBD2 matching over 10 bases. CDR1 LGHDT and CDR2 YNNKEL come from the germline V gene (reference sequence). The length of the CDR3 is 14 residues. Germline trimming cut 4 bases from V and 6 bases from J; bases unmatched to any gene: 6. Here the CDR3 DNA reads TGTGCCAGCAGCCTTCTAGCGGGAGCCGTCGAGCAGTACTTC. This gives the protein CASSLLAGAVEQYF.

This clonotype was counted many times. The V call is TRBV12-3 or TRBV12-4, the J call TRBJ1-1; D ambiguous. Trimming left V 3 bases short and J 2 bases short, with 7 bases between. The CDR3 is made up of 13 amino acids. CDR3 sequence (DNA): TGTGCCAGCAGTTTCCAGGTTAACACTGAAGCTTTCTTT. Amino acids: CASSFQVNTEAFF.

This clonotype was detected many times. J is TRBJ1-1 and V is TRBV28, with 8 bases aligning to TRBD1. The CDR3 runs 16 residues. Germline CDR1 and CDR2: MDHEN and SYDVKM. V lost 6 bases, J lost 4 bases, and 13 bases stayed unmatched. The chain's CDR3 is CASSLGQGGSGTEAFF. As DNA, the CDR3 is TGTGCCAGCAGCTTAGGACAGGGCGGTTCGGGCACTGAAGCTTTCTTT.

This clonotype was recorded many times. This chain connects TRBV7-2 to TRBJ2-1, with 9 bases matching TRBD2. This CDR3 region has 17 residues. J lost 6 bases, V lost 6 bases, and 15 bases had no gene match. Germline V gives CDR1 SGHTA, CDR2 FQGNSA. The CDR3 DNA sequence: TGTGCCAGCAGTCAAGCGTGGGGTAGCGGGAGATTCAATGAGCAGTTCTTC. Protein sequence: CASSQAWGSGRFNEQFF.

This clonotype was seen a few times. This rearrangement joins TRBV19 to TRBJ1-5; D gene ambiguous. Trimming removed 7 bases from V and 6 bases from J, with 10 bases in between. The CDR3 consists of 12 residues. Germline V lookup: CDR1 LNHDA, CDR2 SQIVND (reference sequence). CDR3 sequence: CASTGFGQPQHF. The CDR3 nucleotides read TGTGCCAGTACGGGCTTCGGTCAGCCCCAGCATTTT.

This clonotype was picked up a small number of times. The rearrangement links TRBV30 to TRBJ1-2; 8 bases agree with TRBD1. Germline V gene sequence: CDR1 GTSNPN, CDR2 SVGIG (reference sequence). The CDR3 consists of 14 residues. The V and J ends lost 6 bases and 2 bases, in that order; junction bases with no gene match: 8. The CDR3 protein is CACSKDRANYGYTF. CDR3 DNA sequence: TGTGCCTGCTCAAAGGACAGGGCGAACTATGGCTACACCTTC.

There are many counts of this clonotype. The chain recombines TRBV7-2 with TRBJ2-2; D uncertain. V was clipped by 5 bases and J by 1 base, with 11 bases between them. Germline V lookup: CDR1 SGHTA, CDR2 FQGNSA. The CDR3 contains 15 residues. The CDR3 here is CASSPRTGNTGELFF. CDR3 nucleotides: TGTGCCAGCAGCCCTCGGACGGGGAACACCGGGGAGCTGTTTTTT.

This clonotype has at least ten counts. The V gene is TRBV20-1, the J gene TRBJ2-2, with D maybe TRBD2 (6 bases). V lost 1 base to trimming and J lost 2 bases, with 11 bases between them. Germline V CDR1 and CDR2: DFQATT, SNEGSKA (reference sequence). The CDR3 spans 15 residues. The CDR3 reads CSARAAGLNTGELFF. Here the CDR3 DNA reads TGCAGTGCTAGAGCAGCGGGTCTTAACACCGGGGAGCTGTTTTTT.